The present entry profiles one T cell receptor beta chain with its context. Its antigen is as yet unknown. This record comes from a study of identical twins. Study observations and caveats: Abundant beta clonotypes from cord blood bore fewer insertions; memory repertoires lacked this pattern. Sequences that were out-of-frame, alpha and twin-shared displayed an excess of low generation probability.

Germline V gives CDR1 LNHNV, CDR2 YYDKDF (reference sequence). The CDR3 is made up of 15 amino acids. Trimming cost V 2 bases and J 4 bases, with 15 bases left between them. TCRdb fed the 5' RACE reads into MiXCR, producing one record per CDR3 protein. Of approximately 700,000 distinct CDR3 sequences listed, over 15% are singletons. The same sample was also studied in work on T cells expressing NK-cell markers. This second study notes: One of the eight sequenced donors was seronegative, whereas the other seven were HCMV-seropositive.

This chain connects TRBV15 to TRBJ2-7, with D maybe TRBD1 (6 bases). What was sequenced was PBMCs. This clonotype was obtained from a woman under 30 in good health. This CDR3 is CATSRPGQKIYEQYF. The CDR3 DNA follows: TGTGCCACCAGCAGACCTGGACAGAAGATATACGAGCAGTACTTC.